These 30 T cell receptor beta chains came from one sample sequenced in a study of shared clonotypes between healthy human individuals. Generated by immunoSEQ multiplex PCR, the TCRdb table keeps only in-frame clones and is missing some. The sample has hundreds of thousands of clones, approximately 79% seen once; the top ten hold about 2%. The sample taken for sequencing was memory CD4+ T cells sorted from blood. Subset defined: CD45RA-negative fraction. These receptors were taken from a woman aged 25 to 39 in good health.

The chain combines TRBV19 with TRBJ2-1, with TRBD2 matching over 14 bases. The junction had 7 bases not matched to a gene; V was cut back by 3 bases and J by 6 bases. This CDR3 spans 17 amino acids. Germline assignment: CDR1 LNHDA and CDR2 SQIVND (reference sequence). In nucleotides, the CDR3 is TGTGCCAGTAGTATGCTTTCCGGGACTAGCGGGAGCAATGAGCAGTTCTTC. Its protein is CASSMLSGTSGSNEQFF. Drawing the rest from reference TRBV19 and TRBJ2-1, the complete variable domain is DGGITQSPKYLFRKEGQNVTLSCEQNLNHDAMYWYRQDPGQGLRLIYYSQIVNDFQKGDIAEGYSVSREKKESFPLTVTSAQKNPTAFYLCASSMLSGTSGSNEQFFGPGTRLTVL.

The V and J genes are TRBV19 and TRBJ1-3; D ambiguous. V shed 7 bases and J shed 5 bases, with 12 bases lying between them. CDR3 length equals 13 residues. Germline CDR1 is LNHDA and CDR2 is SQIVND (reference sequence). CDR3 sequence reads: CASTPGERNTIYF. The CDR3 DNA reads TGTGCCAGTACCCCTGGGGAAAGAAACACCATATATTTT.

The rearrangement uses TRBV4-1 and TRBJ2-1, with 13 nucleotides matching TRBD2. This CDR3 has 17 amino acids. Germline V CDR1 and CDR2: MGHRA, YSYEKL. V lost 4 bases to trimming and J lost 5 bases; unmatched junction nucleotides: 8. The CDR3: CASSRVGTSGKDNEQFF. DNA of the CDR3: TGCGCCAGCAGCCGAGTGGGGACTAGCGGGAAAGACAATGAGCAGTTCTTC.

This clone was detected only a few times. V is TRBV25-1 and J is TRBJ2-5, with D maybe TRBD2 (5 bases). The germline CDR1 and CDR2 sequences are MGHDK and SYGVNS. The CDR3 has 15 residues. The V gene lost 4 bases and the J gene lost 5 bases, with 17 bases spanning the gap. The CDR3 protein is CASSGPSPSTETQYF. The CDR3 bases are TGTGCCAGCAGTGGCCCCTCCCCTAGCACCGAGACCCAGTACTTC.

This clone showed up just a few times. The V call is TRBV20-1, the J call TRBJ2-3; D call uncertain. Germline lookup yields CDR1 DFQATT and CDR2 SNEGSKA (reference sequence). The length of the CDR3 is 11 residues. The V end lost 4 bases, the J end lost 4 bases, and 6 bases lay between the germline ends. The CDR3 spells CSAILADTQYF. Here the CDR3 DNA reads TGCAGTGCTATTCTAGCAGATACGCAGTATTTT.

This chain uses TRBV11-3 with TRBJ2-3; D is unclear. There are 13 residues in the CDR3. Germline V CDR1 and CDR2: SGHNT, YENEEA. V dropped 3 bases and J dropped 1 base, with 5 bases sitting between them. The CDR3 region is CASSFQGTDTQYF. As DNA, the CDR3 is TGTGCCAGCAGCTTTCAGGGCACAGATACGCAGTATTTT.

The chain employs TRBV2 and TRBJ1-3, with D possibly TRBD1 on 6 matching bases. Trimming took off 6 bases at V and 0 bases at J, with 12 bases between the two ends. The CDR3 consists of 15 residues. Germline V gives CDR1 SNHLY, CDR2 FYNNEI. The DNA of the CDR3 is TGTGCCAGCAGCGGCTGGACAGTCTCTGGAAACACCATATATTTT. Translated: CASSGWTVSGNTIYF.

This clone appeared once. The chain combines TRBV5-1 with TRBJ2-2; D is uncertain. Germline-derived CDR1 and CDR2 are SGHRS and YFSETQ. CDR3 length equals 15 residues. V was clipped by 4 bases and J by 0 bases, with 10 bases between them. CDR3 residues: CASSRVAANTGELFF. The CDR3 DNA reads TGCGCCAGCAGCCGGGTTGCCGCGAACACCGGGGAGCTGTTTTTT.

This clone appeared once. The chain employs TRBV1 and TRBJ1-5; the table names TRBD1, a call not compared with the DNA. TRBV1 represents a pseudogene. This CDR3 region has 18 residues. CDR3 nucleotides: TGCACCAGCAGCCAACAATCCCAGGACAGGGGCGAAACGTGGCCCCAGCATTTT. Its protein is CTSSQQSQDRGETWPQHF.

J is TRBJ1-1 and V is TRBV5-1; unclear D gene. V lost 2 bases and J 3 bases, leaving 17 bases between the germline ends. The germline gives CDR1 SGHRS, CDR2 YFSETQ. This CDR3 is built from 16 residues. CDR3 protein: CASSFGEGFSDTEAFF. The CDR3 DNA is TGCGCCAGCAGCTTTGGGGAGGGATTCAGTGACACTGAAGCTTTCTTT. The variable domain in full, completed from reference TRBV5-1 and TRBJ1-1, reads KAGVTQTPRYLIKTRGQQVTLSCSPISGHRSVSWYQQTPGQGLQFLFEYFSETQRNKGNFPGRFSGRQFSNSRSEMNVSTLELGDSALYLCASSFGEGFSDTEAFFGQGTRLTVV.

This clone has a handful of counts. The chain carries TRBV16 and TRBJ1-1, with no clear D. Trimming took off 3 bases at V and 1 base at J, with 9 bases between the two ends. The CDR3 spans 14 residues. CDR1 is KGHSY and CDR2 is FQNENV in the germline V gene. CDR3 protein: CASSQGRKNTEAFF. The CDR3 bases are TGTGCCAGCAGCCAGGGCAGGAAGAACACTGAAGCTTTCTTT.

Notes on this clone: The identical CDR3 is also encoded by other nucleotide sequences in the sample. This chain connects TRBV18 to TRBJ2-1; D is undetermined. Looked up from germline, CDR1 is KGHSH and CDR2 is LQKENI. The CDR3 contains 13 residues. V was shortened by 3 bases and J by 3 bases, with 6 bases between the two germline ends. CDR3 nucleotide sequence: TGTGCCAGCTCACCGGGGATCTACAATGAGCAGTTCTTC. Its protein is CASSPGIYNEQFF.

The CDR3 protein is CASSLGLAETQYF. DNA for the CDR3: TGTGCCAGCAGCTTGGGCCTAGCAGAGACCCAGTACTTC. The chain has TRBV5-4 and TRBJ2-5; tentative D call: TRBD2 (5 bases). The CDR3 is 13 residues long. Trimming cost V 0 bases and J 4 bases, with 7 bases left between them. The V gene's germline CDR1 is SGHNT and CDR2 YYREEE (reference sequence).

The CDR3 nucleotides read TGTGCCAGTAGTAACCAAAAGGGGACAGGGGGATACAATGAGCAGTTCTTC. It yields the protein CASSNQKGTGGYNEQFF. The chain is built from TRBV19 and TRBJ2-1, with 11 bases lining up with TRBD1. Germline CDR1 reads LNHDA; CDR2 reads SQIVND (reference sequence). V was pared by 4 bases and J by 4 bases, with 9 bases of the junction left unmatched. The CDR3 length is 17 residues.

The table lists this clone with a count of one. The V and J genes are TRBV5-5 and TRBJ1-1; unclear D gene. Trimming took 0 bases from V and 8 from J, leaving 8 bases between them. The CDR3 consists of 12 residues. CDR1 is SGHKS and CDR2 is YYEKEE in the germline V gene (reference sequence). In DNA, the CDR3 is TGTGCCAGCAGCTTGGAGTGGACGGAAGCTTTCTTT. Protein product: CASSLEWTEAFF.

The genes are TRBV27 and TRBJ2-4; possible D gene TRBD1, 5 bases. Trimming took 7 bases from V and 1 from J, leaving 8 bases between them. Germline CDR1 MNHEY, CDR2 SMNVEV (reference sequence). The CDR3 covers 13 residues. The CDR3 bases are TGTGCCAGCACAGGGTCCGCCAAAAACATTCAGTACTTC. It encodes CASTGSAKNIQYF.

V and J are TRBV5-1 and TRBJ2-7; D not certain. This CDR3 comprises 12 residues. V lost 5 bases to trimming and J lost 3 bases, with 9 bases between them. Germline CDR1 reads SGHRS; CDR2 reads YFSETQ. The CDR3 region is CASREANYEQYF. The DNA for the CDR3 is TGCGCCAGCAGAGAGGCTAACTACGAGCAGTACTTC.

In DNA form, the CDR3 reads TGTGCCATCAGTGTTGCGGGAGGCTACAATGAGCAGTTCTTC. As protein: CAISVAGGYNEQFF. This chain links TRBV10-3 with TRBJ2-1, with 8 nucleotides matching TRBD2. CDR1 ENHRY and CDR2 SYGVKD come from the germline V gene. The ends lost 4 bases at V and 3 bases at J; junction bases unmatched: 2. The CDR3 has 14 amino acids.

The V gene is TRBV11-2, the J gene TRBJ2-3; TRBD2 matches 8 bases. CDR1 and CDR2 from the germline V gene are SGHAT and FQNNGV. The CDR3 sequence is 14 residues long. V lost 5 bases, J lost 4 bases, and 5 bases stayed unmatched. This CDR3 is CASSHGRVADTQYF. DNA of the CDR3: TGTGCCAGCAGCCACGGGAGGGTGGCAGATACGCAGTATTTT.

This clone was observed a single time. The CDR3 loop reads CASSLEPPSQGGTDTQYF. Here the CDR3 DNA reads TGTGCCAGCAGCTTAGAGCCGCCTTCCCAGGGAGGAACAGATACGCAGTATTTT. J is TRBJ2-3 and V is TRBV11-2, with a tentative D call TRBD2 (6 bases). V was pared by 0 bases and J by 3 bases, with 19 bases between. The CDR3 is 18 residues long. Germline V gene lookup returns CDR1 SGHAT and CDR2 FQNNGV.

The gene calls are TRBV5-1 and TRBJ1-4, with D maybe TRBD1 (6 bases). Germline assignment: CDR1 SGHRS and CDR2 YFSETQ. The CDR3 has 14 residues. Deletions cut 2 bases from V and 8 bases from J, with 13 bases between. The CDR3 nucleotides are TGCGCCAGCAGCTTCGCTGCAGGGGCAGAAAAACTGTTTTTT. It codes for CASSFAAGAEKLFF.

The sample holds many counts of this clone. The chain uses TRBV5-1 and TRBJ2-6, with D perhaps TRBD2 (6 bases). The V and J ends lost 5 bases and 0 bases respectively, with 18 bases between them. The CDR3 sequence is 18 residues long. Per germline, CDR1 SGHRS and CDR2 YFSETQ. CDR3 residues: CASSPSPGDSSGANVLTF. The DNA of the CDR3 is TGCGCCAGCAGTCCTTCTCCGGGAGATTCCTCTGGGGCCAACGTCCTGACTTTC.

This clone was counted only a few times. The V call is TRBV19, the J call TRBJ1-4; D uncertain. The germline CDR1 and CDR2 sequences are LNHDA and SQIVND (reference sequence). V was clipped by 10 bases and J by 3 bases, with 12 bases between them. There are 13 residues in the CDR3. The CDR3 loop reads CATRTGSNEKLFF. CDR3 in DNA: TGTGCCACCAGGACGGGTTCTAATGAAAAACTGTTTTTT.

This chain connects TRBV5-1 to TRBJ2-2, with unresolved D. Trimming took off 8 bases at V and 6 bases at J, with 14 bases between the two ends. Germline V CDR1 and CDR2: SGHRS, YFSETQ. CDR3 length: 13 residues. CDR3 sequence (DNA): TGCGCCAGTAGACGCATTGAGGCCGGGGAGCTGTTTTTT. It yields the protein CASRRIEAGELFF.

The V and J genes are TRBV7-8 and TRBJ2-1, with 7 nucleotides matching TRBD2. J gave up 2 bases and V 5 bases, and 9 bases lay outside the gene matches. The length of the CDR3 is 16 residues. Germline assignment: CDR1 SGHVS and CDR2 FQNEAQ. The CDR3 sequence: CASSRREGDTYNEQFF. CDR3 bases: TGTGCCAGCAGCCGAAGGGAGGGAGACACCTACAATGAGCAGTTCTTC.

This clone was recorded once. V and J are TRBV7-8 and TRBJ1-1, with D possibly being TRBD1 (6 bases). Germline V CDR1 and CDR2: SGHVS, FQNEAQ. The CDR3 has 17 residues. Trimming took off 1 base at V and 1 base at J, with 16 bases between the two ends. CDR3 loop: CASSLVGGAKSNTEAFF. The CDR3 DNA reads as TGTGCCAGCAGCTTAGTAGGGGGAGCAAAATCGAACACTGAAGCTTTCTTT.

V usage is TRBV29-1 and J usage is TRBJ2-3; 8 bases line up with TRBD2. The CDR3 length is 13 residues. Germline loops: CDR1 SQVTM, CDR2 ANQGSEA. V shed 4 bases, J shed 1 base, and the junction held 1 base outside the gene matches. CDR3 residues: CSVAGGGTDTQYF. CDR3 bases: TGCAGCGTTGCGGGAGGGGGCACAGATACGCAGTATTTT.

V and J are TRBV6-1 and TRBJ1-5, with 8 nucleotides matching TRBD1. Germline V gene sequence: CDR1 MNHNS, CDR2 SASEGT. The CDR3 totals 14 residues. The V gene end was trimmed by 3 bases and the J gene end by 7 bases; junction bases not matched to a gene: 5. The CDR3 DNA sequence: TGTGCCAGCAGTGAGAACAGGGGGAGGCAGCCCCAGCATTTT. Translated, it gives CASSENRGRQPQHF.

The chain employs TRBV28 and TRBJ1-1; D is unclear. Trimming left V 6 bases short and J 3 bases short, with 8 bases between. The V gene's germline CDR1 is MDHEN and CDR2 SYDVKM. The CDR3 extends over 12 amino acids. The DNA of the CDR3 is TGTGCCAGCAGGGGGATGGACACTGAAGCTTTCTTT. Translated: CASRGMDTEAFF.

The chain couples TRBV10-3 to TRBJ2-1; D call uncertain. Trimming removed 0 bases from V and 8 bases from J, with 5 bases in between. Germline CDR1 is ENHRY and CDR2 is SYGVKD. The CDR3 is 12 amino acids. The CDR3 DNA reads TGTGCCATCAGTGAGTCAGGGTATGAGCAGTTCTTC. It translates to CAISESGYEQFF.